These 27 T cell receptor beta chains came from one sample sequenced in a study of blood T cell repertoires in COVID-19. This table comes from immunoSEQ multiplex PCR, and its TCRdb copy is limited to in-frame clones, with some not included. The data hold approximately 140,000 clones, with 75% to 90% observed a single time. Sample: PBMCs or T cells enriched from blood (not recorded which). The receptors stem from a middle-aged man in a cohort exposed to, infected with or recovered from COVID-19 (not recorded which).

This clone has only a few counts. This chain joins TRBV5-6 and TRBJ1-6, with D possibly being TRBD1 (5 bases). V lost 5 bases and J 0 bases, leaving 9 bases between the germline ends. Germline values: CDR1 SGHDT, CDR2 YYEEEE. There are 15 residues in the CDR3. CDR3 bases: TGTGCCAGCAGTCCCCAGGGCTCCTATAATTCACCCCTCCACTTT. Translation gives CASSPQGSYNSPLHF. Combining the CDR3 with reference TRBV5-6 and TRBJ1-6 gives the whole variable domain DAGVTQSPTHLIKTRGQQVTLRCSPKSGHDTVSWYQQALGQGPQFIFQYYEEEERQRGNFPDRFSGHQFPNYSSELNVNALLLGDSALYLCASSPQGSYNSPLHFGNGTRLTVT.

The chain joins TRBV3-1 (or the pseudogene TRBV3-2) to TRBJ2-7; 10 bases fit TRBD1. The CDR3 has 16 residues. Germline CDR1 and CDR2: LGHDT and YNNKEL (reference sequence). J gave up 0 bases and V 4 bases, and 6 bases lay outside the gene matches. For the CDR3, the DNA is TGTGCCAGCAGCCTGAGGGGACAGGGGACCTCCTACGAGCAGTACTTC. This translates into CASSLRGQGTSYEQYF.

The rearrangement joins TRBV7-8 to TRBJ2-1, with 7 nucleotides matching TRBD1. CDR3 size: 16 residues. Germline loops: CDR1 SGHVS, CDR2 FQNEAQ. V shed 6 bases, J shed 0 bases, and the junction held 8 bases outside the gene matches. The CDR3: CASSYLGQSSYNEQFF. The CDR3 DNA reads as TGTGCCAGCAGTTATCTGGGACAGAGCTCCTACAATGAGCAGTTCTTC.

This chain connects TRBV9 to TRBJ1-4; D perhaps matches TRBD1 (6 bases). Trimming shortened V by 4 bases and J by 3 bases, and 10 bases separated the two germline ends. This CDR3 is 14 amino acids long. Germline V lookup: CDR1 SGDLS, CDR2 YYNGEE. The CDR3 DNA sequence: TGTGCCAGCAGCATTGGACAGTCTAATGAAAAACTGTTTTTT. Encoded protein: CASSIGQSNEKLFF.

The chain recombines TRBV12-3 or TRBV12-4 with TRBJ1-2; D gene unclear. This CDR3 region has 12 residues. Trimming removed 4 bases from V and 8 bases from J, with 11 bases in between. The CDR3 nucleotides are TGTGCCAGCAGTTCAGGCCTTGGCGGCTACACCTTC. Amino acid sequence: CASSSGLGGYTF.

The CDR3 region is CASSQGTGYGYTF. CDR3 DNA sequence: TGCGCCAGCAGCCAAGGGACAGGCTATGGCTACACCTTC. The chain uses TRBV4-1 and TRBJ1-2, with 7 bases lining up with TRBD1. CDR3 length: 13 residues. V shed 1 base, J shed 4 bases, and the junction held 0 bases outside the gene matches. The V gene's germline CDR1 is MGHRA and CDR2 YSYEKL.

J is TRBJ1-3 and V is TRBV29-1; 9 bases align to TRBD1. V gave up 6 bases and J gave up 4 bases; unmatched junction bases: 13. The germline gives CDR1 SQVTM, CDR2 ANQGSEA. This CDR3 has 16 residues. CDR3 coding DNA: TGCAGCGTCGCCTCCCTAACAGGGGGCAGGGGAAACACCATATATTTT. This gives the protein CSVASLTGGRGNTIYF.

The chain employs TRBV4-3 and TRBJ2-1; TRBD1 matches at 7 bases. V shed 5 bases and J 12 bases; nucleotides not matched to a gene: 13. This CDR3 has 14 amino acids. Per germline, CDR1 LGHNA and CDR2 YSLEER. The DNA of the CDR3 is TGCGCCAGCAGCGATTGGTCGGGACAGTTACCGCAGTTCTTC. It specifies CASSDWSGQLPQFF.

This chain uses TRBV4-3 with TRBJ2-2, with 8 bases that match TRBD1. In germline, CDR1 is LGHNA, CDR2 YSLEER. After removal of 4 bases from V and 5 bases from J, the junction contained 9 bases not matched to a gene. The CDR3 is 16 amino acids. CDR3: CASSPAGGRDTGELFF. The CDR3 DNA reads TGCGCCAGCAGCCCCGCAGGGGGCCGCGATACCGGGGAGCTGTTTTTT.

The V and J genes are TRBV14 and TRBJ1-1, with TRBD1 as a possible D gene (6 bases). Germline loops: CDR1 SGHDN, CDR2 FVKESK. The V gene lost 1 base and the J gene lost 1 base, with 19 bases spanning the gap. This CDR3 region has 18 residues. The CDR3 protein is CASSQVILGHPTNTEAFF. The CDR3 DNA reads TGTGCCAGCAGCCAAGTGATACTGGGACACCCTACGAACACTGAAGCTTTCTTT.

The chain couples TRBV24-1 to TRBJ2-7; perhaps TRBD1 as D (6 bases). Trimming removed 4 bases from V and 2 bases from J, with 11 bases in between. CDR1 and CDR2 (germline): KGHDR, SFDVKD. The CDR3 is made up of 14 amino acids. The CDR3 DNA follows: TGTGCCACCAGTGAGGACAGTCCTCCCTACGAGCAGTACTTC. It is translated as CATSEDSPPYEQYF.

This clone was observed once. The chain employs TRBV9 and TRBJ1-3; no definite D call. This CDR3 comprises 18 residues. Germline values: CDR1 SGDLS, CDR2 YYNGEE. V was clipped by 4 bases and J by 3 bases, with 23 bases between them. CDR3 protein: CASSINKERLTDGNTIYF. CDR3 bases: TGTGCCAGCAGCATAAACAAGGAGAGGCTAACCGATGGAAACACCATATATTTT.

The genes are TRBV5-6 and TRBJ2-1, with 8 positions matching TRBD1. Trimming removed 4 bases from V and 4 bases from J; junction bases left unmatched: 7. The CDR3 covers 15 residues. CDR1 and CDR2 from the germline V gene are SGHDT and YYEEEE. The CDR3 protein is CASSTSGGAYNEQFF. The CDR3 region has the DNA TGTGCCAGCAGCACCTCAGGGGGCGCATACAATGAGCAGTTCTTC.

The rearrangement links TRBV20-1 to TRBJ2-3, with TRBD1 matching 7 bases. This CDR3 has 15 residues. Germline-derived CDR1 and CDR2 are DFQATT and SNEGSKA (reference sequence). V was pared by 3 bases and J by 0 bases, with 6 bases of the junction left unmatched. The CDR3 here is CSASAGTASTDTQYF. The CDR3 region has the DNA TGCAGTGCTAGTGCCGGGACAGCGAGCACAGATACGCAGTATTTT.

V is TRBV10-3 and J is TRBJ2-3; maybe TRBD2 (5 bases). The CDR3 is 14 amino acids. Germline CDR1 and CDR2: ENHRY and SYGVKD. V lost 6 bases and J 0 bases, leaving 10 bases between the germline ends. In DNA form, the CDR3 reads TGTGCCATCAGGGACTCCGTTAGCACAGATACGCAGTATTTT. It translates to CAIRDSVSTDTQYF.

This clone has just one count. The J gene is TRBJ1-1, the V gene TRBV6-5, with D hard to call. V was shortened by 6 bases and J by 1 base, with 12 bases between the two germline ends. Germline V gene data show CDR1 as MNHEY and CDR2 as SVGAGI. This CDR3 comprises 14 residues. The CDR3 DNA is TGTGCCAGCAGCCCCGGAGGAGGGAACACTGAAGCTTTCTTT. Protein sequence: CASSPGGGNTEAFF.

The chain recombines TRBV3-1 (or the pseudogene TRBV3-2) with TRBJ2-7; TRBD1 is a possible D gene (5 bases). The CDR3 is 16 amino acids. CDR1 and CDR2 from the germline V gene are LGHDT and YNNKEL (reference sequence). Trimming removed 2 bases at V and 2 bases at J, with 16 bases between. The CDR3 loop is CASSQSTGQRPYEQYF. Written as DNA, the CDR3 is TGTGCCAGCAGCCAAAGTACAGGTCAGAGGCCCTACGAGCAGTACTTC.

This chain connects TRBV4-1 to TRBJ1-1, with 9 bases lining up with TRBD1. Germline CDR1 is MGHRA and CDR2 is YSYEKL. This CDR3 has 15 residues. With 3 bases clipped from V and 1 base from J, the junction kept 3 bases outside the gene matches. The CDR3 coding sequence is TGCGCCAGCAGCCAGCGGGACAGGGCGAACACTGAAGCTTTCTTT. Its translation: CASSQRDRANTEAFF.

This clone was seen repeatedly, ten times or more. CDR3 nucleotides: TGTGCCAGCAGCTATGGGACAGGGGGGGAAGATGAAAAACTGTTTTTT. Its protein is CASSYGTGGEDEKLFF. This chain connects TRBV5-6 to TRBJ1-4; 11 nucleotides line up with TRBD1. The CDR3 covers 16 residues. Germline CDR1 reads SGHDT; CDR2 reads YYEEEE. After removal of 3 bases from V and 6 bases from J, the junction contained 7 bases not matched to a gene.

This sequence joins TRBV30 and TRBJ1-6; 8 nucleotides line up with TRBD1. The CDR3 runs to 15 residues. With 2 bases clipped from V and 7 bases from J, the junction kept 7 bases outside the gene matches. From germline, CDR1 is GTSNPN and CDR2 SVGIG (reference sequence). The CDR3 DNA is TGTGCCTGGAGTATCCCCGGGACAGGAAATTCACCCCTCCACTTT. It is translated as CAWSIPGTGNSPLHF.

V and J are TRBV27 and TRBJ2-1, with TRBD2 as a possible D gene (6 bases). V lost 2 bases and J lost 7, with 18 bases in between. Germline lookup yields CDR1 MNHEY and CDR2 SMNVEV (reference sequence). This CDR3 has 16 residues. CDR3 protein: CASSLSVRGVRNEQFF. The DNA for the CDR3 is TGTGCCAGCAGTTTAAGCGTGCGGGGTGTAAGGAATGAGCAGTTCTTC.

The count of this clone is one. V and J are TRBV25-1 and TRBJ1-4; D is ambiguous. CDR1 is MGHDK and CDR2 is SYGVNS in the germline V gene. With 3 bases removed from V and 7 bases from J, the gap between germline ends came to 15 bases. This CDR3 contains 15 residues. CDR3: CASSDSGETREKLFF. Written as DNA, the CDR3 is TGTGCCAGCAGTGACTCCGGGGAGACCCGTGAAAAACTGTTTTTT.

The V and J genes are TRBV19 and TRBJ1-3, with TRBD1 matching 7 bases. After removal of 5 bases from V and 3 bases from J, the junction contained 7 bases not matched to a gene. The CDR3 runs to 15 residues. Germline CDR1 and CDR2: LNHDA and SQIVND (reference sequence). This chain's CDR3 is CASSRETGLGNTIYF. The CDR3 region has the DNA TGTGCCAGTAGTCGCGAGACAGGGCTTGGAAACACCATATATTTT.

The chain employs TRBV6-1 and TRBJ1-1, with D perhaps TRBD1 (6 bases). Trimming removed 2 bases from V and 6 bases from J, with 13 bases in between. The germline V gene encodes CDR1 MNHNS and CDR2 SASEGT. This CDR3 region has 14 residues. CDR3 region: CASSEYSAGAEAFF. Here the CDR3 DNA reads TGTGCCAGCAGTGAATACTCGGCAGGGGCTGAAGCTTTCTTT.

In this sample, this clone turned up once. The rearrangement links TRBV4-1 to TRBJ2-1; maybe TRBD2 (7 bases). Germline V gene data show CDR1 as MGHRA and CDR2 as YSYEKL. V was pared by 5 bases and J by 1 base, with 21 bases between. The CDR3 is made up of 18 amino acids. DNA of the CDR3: TGCGCCAGCAGCATACCTTGGGGGCTGGGAGGGTCCTACAATGAGCAGTTCTTC. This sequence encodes CASSIPWGLGGSYNEQFF.

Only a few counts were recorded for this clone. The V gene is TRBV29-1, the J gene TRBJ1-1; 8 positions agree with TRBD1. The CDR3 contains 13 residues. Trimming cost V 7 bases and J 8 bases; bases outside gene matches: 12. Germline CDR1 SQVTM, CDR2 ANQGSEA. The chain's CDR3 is CSAVDRAQGEAFF. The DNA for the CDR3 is TGCAGCGCCGTGGACAGGGCGCAGGGGGAAGCTTTCTTT.

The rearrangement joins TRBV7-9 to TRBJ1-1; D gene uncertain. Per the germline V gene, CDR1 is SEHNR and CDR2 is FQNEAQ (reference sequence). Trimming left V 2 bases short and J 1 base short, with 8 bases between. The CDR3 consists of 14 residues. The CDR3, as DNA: TGTGCCAGCAGCTTACCTCCGGGGAACACTGAAGCTTTCTTT. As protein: CASSLPPGNTEAFF.